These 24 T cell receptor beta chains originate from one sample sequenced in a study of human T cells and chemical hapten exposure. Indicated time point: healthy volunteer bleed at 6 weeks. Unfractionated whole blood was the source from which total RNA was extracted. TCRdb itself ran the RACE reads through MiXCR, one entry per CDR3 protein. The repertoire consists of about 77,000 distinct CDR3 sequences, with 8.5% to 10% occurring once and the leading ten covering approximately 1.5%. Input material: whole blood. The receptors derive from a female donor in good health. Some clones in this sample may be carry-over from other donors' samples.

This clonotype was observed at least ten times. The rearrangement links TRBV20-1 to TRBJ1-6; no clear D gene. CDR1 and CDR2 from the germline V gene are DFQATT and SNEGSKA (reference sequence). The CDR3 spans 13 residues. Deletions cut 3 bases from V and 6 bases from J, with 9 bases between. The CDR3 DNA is TGCAGTGCTAGTTTAGGGTTTAATTCACCCCTCCACTTT. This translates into CSASLGFNSPLHF.

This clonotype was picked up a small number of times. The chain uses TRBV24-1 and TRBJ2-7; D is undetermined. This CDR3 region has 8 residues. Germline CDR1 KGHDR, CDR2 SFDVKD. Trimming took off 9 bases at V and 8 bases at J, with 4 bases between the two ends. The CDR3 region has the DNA TGTGCCACCCCCAAGCAGTACTTC. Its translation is CATPKQYF.

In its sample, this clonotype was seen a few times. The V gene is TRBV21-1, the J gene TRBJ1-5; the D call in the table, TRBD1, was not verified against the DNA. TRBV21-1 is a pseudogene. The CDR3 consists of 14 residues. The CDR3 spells CASSVPDRNQPQHF. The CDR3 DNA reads TGTGCCAGCAGCGTCCCGGACAGAAATCAGCCCCAGCATTTT.

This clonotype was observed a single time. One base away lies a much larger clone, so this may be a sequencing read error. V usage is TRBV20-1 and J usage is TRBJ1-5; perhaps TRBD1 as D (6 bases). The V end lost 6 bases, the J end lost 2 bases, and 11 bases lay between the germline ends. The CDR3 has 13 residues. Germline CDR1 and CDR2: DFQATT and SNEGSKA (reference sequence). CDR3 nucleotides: TGCAGTGCAACCCCAGGGGGCAATCAGCCCCAGCATTTT. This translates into CSATPGGNQPQHF.

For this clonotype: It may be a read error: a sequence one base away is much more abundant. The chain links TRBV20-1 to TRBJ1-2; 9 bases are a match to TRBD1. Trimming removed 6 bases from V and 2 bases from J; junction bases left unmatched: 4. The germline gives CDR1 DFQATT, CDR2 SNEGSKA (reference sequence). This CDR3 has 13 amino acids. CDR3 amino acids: CSAWDRENYGYTF. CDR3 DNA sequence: TGCAGTGCCTGGGACAGGGAGAACTATGGCTACACCTTC.

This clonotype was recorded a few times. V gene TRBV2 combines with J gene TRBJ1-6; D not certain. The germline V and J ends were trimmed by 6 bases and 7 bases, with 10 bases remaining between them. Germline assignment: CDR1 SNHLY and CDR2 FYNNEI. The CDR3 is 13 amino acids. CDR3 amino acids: CASRSSGNSPLHF. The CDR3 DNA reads TGTGCCAGCAGGTCAAGCGGGAATTCACCCCTCCACTTT.

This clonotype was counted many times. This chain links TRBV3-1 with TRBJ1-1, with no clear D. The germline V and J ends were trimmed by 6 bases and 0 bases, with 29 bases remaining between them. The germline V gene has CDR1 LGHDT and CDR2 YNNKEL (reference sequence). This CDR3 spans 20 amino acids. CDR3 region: CASSPDKSGEAVSLNTEAFF. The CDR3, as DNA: TGTGCCAGCAGTCCAGATAAAAGCGGGGAAGCGGTCTCTCTGAACACTGAAGCTTTCTTT. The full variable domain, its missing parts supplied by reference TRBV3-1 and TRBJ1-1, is DTAVSQTPKYLVTQMGNDKSIKCEQNLGHDTMYWYKQDSKKFLKIMFSYNNKELIINETVPNRFSPKSPDKAHLNLHINSLELGDSAVYFCASSPDKSGEAVSLNTEAFFGQGTRLTVV.

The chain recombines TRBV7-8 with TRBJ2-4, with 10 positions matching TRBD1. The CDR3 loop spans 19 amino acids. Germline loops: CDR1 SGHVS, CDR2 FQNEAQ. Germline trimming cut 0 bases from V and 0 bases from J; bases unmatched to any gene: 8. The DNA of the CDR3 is TGTGCCAGCAGCTTAGCAGGCGGGACAGGGGTAATAGCCAAAAACATTCAGTACTTC. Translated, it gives CASSLAGGTGVIAKNIQYF.

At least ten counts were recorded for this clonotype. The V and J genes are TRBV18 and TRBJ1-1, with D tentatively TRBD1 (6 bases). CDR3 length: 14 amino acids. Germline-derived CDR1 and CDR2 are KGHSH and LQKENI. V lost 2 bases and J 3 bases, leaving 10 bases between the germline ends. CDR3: CASSPGGGYTEAFF. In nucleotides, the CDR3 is TGTGCCAGCTCACCAGGAGGGGGGTACACTGAAGCTTTCTTT.

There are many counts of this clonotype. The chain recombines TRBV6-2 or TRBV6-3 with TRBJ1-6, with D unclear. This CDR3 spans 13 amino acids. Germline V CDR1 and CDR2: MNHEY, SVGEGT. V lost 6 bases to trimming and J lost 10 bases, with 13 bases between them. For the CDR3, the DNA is TGTGCCAGCAGCAAGAAAGAGGAATCACCCCTCCACTTT. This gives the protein CASSKKEESPLHF.

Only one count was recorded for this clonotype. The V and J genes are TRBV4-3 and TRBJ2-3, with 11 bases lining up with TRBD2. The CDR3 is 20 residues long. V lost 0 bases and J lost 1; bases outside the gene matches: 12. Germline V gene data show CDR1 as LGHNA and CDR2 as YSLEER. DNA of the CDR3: TGCGCCAGCAGCCAAGAGCCTAGCGGGGGGAAAGTTGGGCGCACAGATACGCAGTATTTT. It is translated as CASSQEPSGGKVGRTDTQYF.

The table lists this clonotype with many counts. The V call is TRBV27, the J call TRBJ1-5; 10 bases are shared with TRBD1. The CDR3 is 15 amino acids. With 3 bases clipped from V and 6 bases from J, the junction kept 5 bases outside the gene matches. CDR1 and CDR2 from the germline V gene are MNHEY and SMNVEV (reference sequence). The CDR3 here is CASSLGQGNGQPQHF. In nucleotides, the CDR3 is TGTGCCAGCAGTTTGGGACAGGGGAACGGTCAGCCCCAGCATTTT.

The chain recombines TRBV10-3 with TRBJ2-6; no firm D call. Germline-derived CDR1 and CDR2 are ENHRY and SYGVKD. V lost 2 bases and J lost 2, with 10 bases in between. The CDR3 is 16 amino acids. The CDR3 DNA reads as TGTGCCATCAGTGAGGCCAACAACCCTGGGGCCAACGTCCTGACTTTC. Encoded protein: CAISEANNPGANVLTF.

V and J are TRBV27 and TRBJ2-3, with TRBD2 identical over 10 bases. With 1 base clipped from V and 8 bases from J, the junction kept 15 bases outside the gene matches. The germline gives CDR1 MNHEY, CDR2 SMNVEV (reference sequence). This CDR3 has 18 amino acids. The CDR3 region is CASSLYLRAGGLRLTQYF. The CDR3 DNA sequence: TGTGCCAGCAGTTTATATTTGAGAGCGGGGGGGCTTCGCCTTACGCAGTATTTT.

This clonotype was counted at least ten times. Here the CDR3 DNA reads TGTGCCAGCAGTGAATGGCGGGGGGGTTACAATGAGCAGTTCTTC. Residues: CASSEWRGGYNEQFF. The chain combines TRBV2 with TRBJ2-1; 9 bases line up with TRBD2. The CDR3 consists of 15 residues. Trimming cost V 2 bases and J 4 bases; bases outside gene matches: 3. CDR1 is SNHLY and CDR2 is FYNNEI in the germline V gene. The complete variable domain, with remaining parts taken from reference TRBV2 and TRBJ2-1, reads EPEVTQTPSHQVTQMGQEVILRCVPISNHLYFYWYRQILGQKVEFLVSFYNNEISEKSEIFDDQFSVERPDGSNFTLKIRSTKLEDSAMYFCASSEWRGGYNEQFFGPGTRLTVL.

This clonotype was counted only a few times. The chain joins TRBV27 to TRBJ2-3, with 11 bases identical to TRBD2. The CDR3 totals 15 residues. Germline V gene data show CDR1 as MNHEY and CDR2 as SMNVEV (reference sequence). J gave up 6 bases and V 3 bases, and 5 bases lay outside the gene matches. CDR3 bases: TGTGCCAGCAGTTTGGTAGCGGGGGGGCCGGATACGCAGTATTTT. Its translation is CASSLVAGGPDTQYF.

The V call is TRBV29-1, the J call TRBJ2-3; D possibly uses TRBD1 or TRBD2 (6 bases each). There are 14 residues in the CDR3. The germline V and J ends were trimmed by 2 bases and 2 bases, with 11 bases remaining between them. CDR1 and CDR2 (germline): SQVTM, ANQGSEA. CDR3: CSVEKGDSTDTQYF. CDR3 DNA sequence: TGCAGCGTTGAAAAGGGGGACTCCACAGATACGCAGTATTTT.

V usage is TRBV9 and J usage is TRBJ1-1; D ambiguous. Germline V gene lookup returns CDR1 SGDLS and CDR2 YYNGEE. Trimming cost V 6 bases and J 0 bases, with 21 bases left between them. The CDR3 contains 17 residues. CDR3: CASTSLYGLTLNTEAFF. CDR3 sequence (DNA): TGTGCCAGCACCTCATTATACGGCCTAACCTTGAACACTGAAGCTTTCTTT.

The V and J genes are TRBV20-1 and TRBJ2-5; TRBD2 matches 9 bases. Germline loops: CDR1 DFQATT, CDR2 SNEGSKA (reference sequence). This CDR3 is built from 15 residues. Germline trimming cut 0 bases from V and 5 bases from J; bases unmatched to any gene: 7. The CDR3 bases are TGCAGTGCTAGAGATCCGCGGGGGGGCATGGAGACCCAGTACTTC. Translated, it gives CSARDPRGGMETQYF.

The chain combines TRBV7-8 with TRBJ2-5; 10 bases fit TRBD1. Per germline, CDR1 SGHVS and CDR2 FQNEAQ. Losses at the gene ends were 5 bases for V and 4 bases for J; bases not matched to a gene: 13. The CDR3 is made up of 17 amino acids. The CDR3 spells CASSLVPDRGLGETQYF. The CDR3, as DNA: TGTGCCAGCAGCCTAGTCCCCGACAGGGGGCTAGGAGAGACCCAGTACTTC.

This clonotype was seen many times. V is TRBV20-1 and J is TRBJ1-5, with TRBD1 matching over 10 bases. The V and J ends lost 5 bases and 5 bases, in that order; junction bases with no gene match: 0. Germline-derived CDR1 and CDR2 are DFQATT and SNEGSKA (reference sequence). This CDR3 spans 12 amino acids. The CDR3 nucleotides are TGCAGTGCTGGGACAGGGGATCAGCCCCAGCATTTT. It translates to CSAGTGDQPQHF.

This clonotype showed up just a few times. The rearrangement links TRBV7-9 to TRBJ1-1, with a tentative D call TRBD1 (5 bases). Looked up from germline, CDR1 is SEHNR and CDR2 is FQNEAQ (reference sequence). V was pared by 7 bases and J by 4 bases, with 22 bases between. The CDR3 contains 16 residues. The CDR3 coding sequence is TGTGCCAGCACCCCCCCAACTCAGGGAGGCGGCACTGAAGCTTTCTTT. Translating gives CASTPPTQGGGTEAFF.

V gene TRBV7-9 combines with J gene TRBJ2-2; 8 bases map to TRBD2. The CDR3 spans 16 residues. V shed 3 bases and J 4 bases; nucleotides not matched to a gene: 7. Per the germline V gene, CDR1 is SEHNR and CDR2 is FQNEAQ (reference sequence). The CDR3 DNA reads TGTGCCAGCAGCTTGGGACTAGTGTGGAGCACCGGGGAGCTGTTTTTT. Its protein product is CASSLGLVWSTGELFF.

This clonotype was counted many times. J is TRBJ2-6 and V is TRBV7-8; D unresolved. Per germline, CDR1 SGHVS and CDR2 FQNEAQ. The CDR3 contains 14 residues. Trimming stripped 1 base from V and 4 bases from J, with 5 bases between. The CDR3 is CASSLVTGANVLTF. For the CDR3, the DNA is TGTGCCAGCAGCTTAGTAACAGGGGCCAACGTCCTGACTTTC.